In this sample, the clone carrying this T cell receptor (beta chain) turned up a few times. The antigen remains unidentified. These data come from a study of T cells after yellow fever vaccination. The CDR3 is made up of 13 amino acids. Germline CDR1 reads DFQATT; CDR2 reads SNEGSKA (reference sequence). Trimming stripped 1 base from V and 4 bases from J, with 9 bases between. Study findings and constraints: Primary-vaccination clones mostly resurfaced post-booster (about 96% CD4, more than 85% CD8).

As TCR cDNA was made by 5'RACE template switching, a universal primer site and UMIs were added. TCRdb fed the 5' RACE reads into MiXCR, producing one record per CDR3 protein. Found here are approximately 330,000 distinct CDR3 sequences, over 4% of them singletons; the top ten hold approximately 23%. V gene TRBV20-1 combines with J gene TRBJ2-3; D is uncertain. The source material was PBMCs, sampled 5 days after the yellow fever booster vaccination. This receptor was obtained from a man aged 18-30 years who received the YFV17D yellow fever vaccine. This chain's CDR3 is CSARGPRPDTQYF. CDR3 nucleotide sequence: TGCAGTGCTAGAGGTCCTCGACCAGATACGCAGTATTTT.